This T cell receptor (beta chain) was sequenced during a study of blood T cell repertoires in COVID-19. Germline CDR1 and CDR2: LNHDA and SQIVND (reference sequence). The CDR3 runs to 15 residues. V lost 7 bases and J 5 bases, leaving 20 bases between the germline ends. Per the authors' pipeline: Amplification of reference gene primers was used by the study to estimate nucleated cell counts. Measured with immunoSEQ multiplex PCR; TCRdb has only the in-frame clones, and not every one. Clone size and V and J calls were adopted from that table, with D and trimming inferred from the DNA. The sample lists some 180,000 clones, around 90% seen once, with 2.5% to 3% in the top ten. This clone was observed a single time.

The chain employs TRBV19 and TRBJ1-2; the D gene is possibly TRBD1 (5 bases). This clonotype was obtained from a woman older than 75 with COVID-19, enrolled during active disease. The source material was peripheral blood. The CDR3 DNA reads TGTGCCAGTACCCACTTCGACAGAAGTGGGTATGGCTACACCTTC. Translation gives CASTHFDRSGYGYTF.